These T cell receptor beta chains were read from a single sample in a study of blood T cells in healthy people across ages. TCRdb analysed the 5' RACE reads with MiXCR anew, one entry per CDR3 protein. The repertoire consists of 590,000 or so distinct CDR3 sequences, with 25% to 30% occurring once and the leading ten covering less than 20%. The material sequenced was blood. Receptors originate from an elderly woman in good health. CDR3s include the opening cysteine and the closing phenylalanine or tryptophan. D genes are given only for firm matches. Rows may omit the clone size; those that give it use once, few, many or a size class.

v_gene,d_gene,j_gene,abundance,CDR3aa,CDR3nt
TRBV4-3,.,TRBJ1-2,many,CASSQGTATYGYTF,TGCGCCAGCAGCCAAGGGACAGCCACCTATGGCTACACCTTC
TRBV6-6,TRBD1,TRBJ2-3,.,CASRFLGQPQDTQYF,TGTGCCAGCAGGTTCCTGGGACAGCCCCAAGATACGCAGTATTTT
TRBV20-1,.,TRBJ2-1,.,CSAIEGPNEQFF,TGCAGTGCTATCGAGGGACCGAATGAGCAGTTCTTC
TRBV28,.,TRBJ1-5,.,CASSFDSLRSNQPQHF,TGTGCCAGCAGTTTCGACTCCCTCCGGAGCAATCAGCCCCAGCATTTT
TRBV7-9,.,TRBJ2-7,large,CASSLEWALGEQYF,TGTGCCAGCAGCTTAGAGTGGGCATTAGGCGAGCAGTACTTC
TRBV9,TRBD2,TRBJ2-7,.,CASNALAGGSYNEQYF,TGTGCCAGCAACGCCCTAGCGGGGGGCTCCTACAATGAGCAGTACTTC
TRBV30,.,TRBJ1-4,.,CAWTTGPTNEKLFF,TGTGCCTGGACAACAGGACCAACTAATGAAAAACTGTTTTTT
TRBV12-3/TRBV12-4,TRBD1,TRBJ2-7,many,CASSIHRGEQYF,TGTGCCAGCAGTATCCACAGGGGCGAGCAGTACTTC
TRBV13,TRBD2,TRBJ2-7,.,CASSQSGSVYEQYF,TGTGCCAGCAGCCAAAGCGGGAGCGTATACGAGCAGTACTTC
TRBV7-9,.,TRBJ2-2,.,CASSLWRAGRSGELFF,TGTGCCAGCAGCTTATGGAGGGCAGGGAGAAGCGGGGAGCTGTTTTTT
TRBV4-1,TRBD1,TRBJ2-1,many,CASSQPGQGAWEQFF,TGCGCCAGCAGCCAACCGGGACAGGGGGCGTGGGAGCAGTTCTTC
TRBV6-2/TRBV6-3,.,TRBJ1-6,few,CASSPQLGVRSPLHF,TGTGCCAGCAGCCCCCAATTAGGGGTACGGTCACCCCTCCACTTT
TRBV2,.,TRBJ1-2,many,CASSAREPLGVYGYTF,TGTGCCAGCAGTGCCCGAGAACCTTTGGGGGTCTATGGCTACACCTTC
TRBV2,.,TRBJ2-1,.,CTSSGTSAGWYEQFF,TGTACCAGCAGTGGAACATCGGCGGGGTGGTATGAGCAGTTCTTC
TRBV12-3/TRBV12-4,.,TRBJ2-1,.,CASSFLVGANEQFF,TGTGCCAGCAGTTTCCTAGTAGGGGCCAATGAGCAGTTCTTC
TRBV5-6,.,TRBJ2-1,many,CASIPAAINGNEQFF,TGTGCCAGCATCCCCGCGGCCATAAATGGGAATGAGCAGTTCTTC
TRBV9,TRBD2,TRBJ2-3,.,CASSVASGWTSGDQDTQYF,TGTGCCAGCAGCGTAGCTTCTGGGTGGACCAGCGGGGACCAGGATACGCAGTATTTT
TRBV4-2,.,TRBJ2-7,many,CASSQVGTPYEQYF,TGTGCCAGCAGCCAAGTCGGGACACCATACGAGCAGTACTTC
TRBV7-9,.,TRBJ2-5,many,CASSFLTGKTQYF,TGTGCCAGCAGCTTCCTAACGGGAAAGACCCAGTACTTC
TRBV5-1,.,TRBJ2-6,.,CASSLSNSDNVLTF,TGCGCCAGCAGCTTGTCAAACAGTGACAACGTCCTGACTTTC
TRBV6-5,TRBD2,TRBJ2-4,once,CASSSRLAGGRTVKNIQYF,TGTGCCAGCAGTTCTAGACTAGCGGGGGGTAGAACAGTCAAAAACATTCAGTACTTC
TRBV5-1,TRBD2,TRBJ2-7,.,CASSLGETSDVHEQYF,TGCGCCAGCAGCTTGGGGGAGACTAGCGACGTCCACGAGCAGTACTTC
TRBV6-6,.,TRBJ2-7,many,CASSYYQDEQYF,TGTGCCAGCAGTTACTATCAGGACGAGCAGTACTTC
TRBV2,.,TRBJ2-3,few,CASSEGQLGGRDTQYF,TGTGCCAGCAGTGAGGGACAGCTCGGGGGGAGAGATACGCAGTATTTT
TRBV20-1,.,TRBJ1-1,many,CSARSLAGRNTEAFF,TGCAGTGCTAGATCCCTGGCCGGACGGAACACTGAAGCTTTCTTT
TRBV5-1,TRBD1,TRBJ1-3,.,CASASGGTTLPSGNTIYF,TGCGCCAGCGCTTCAGGGGGGACCACCCTACCCTCTGGAAACACCATATATTTT
TRBV7-9,TRBD1,TRBJ2-1,.,CASSRRQGPMPSEQFF,TGTGCCAGCAGCCGGAGACAGGGGCCAATGCCCAGTGAGCAGTTCTTC
TRBV5-4,TRBD2,TRBJ2-5,many,CASSRTSGGPKETQYF,TGTGCCAGCAGCCGGACTAGCGGGGGGCCAAAAGAGACCCAGTACTTC
TRBV15,TRBD1,TRBJ1-1,many,CATSRGDRANTEAFF,TGTGCCACCAGCAGAGGGGACAGGGCTAACACTGAAGCTTTCTTT
TRBV5-1,.,TRBJ1-1,many,CASSLLGGVLNTEAFF,TGCGCCAGCAGCTTGCTGGGGGGTGTACTGAACACTGAAGCTTTCTTT